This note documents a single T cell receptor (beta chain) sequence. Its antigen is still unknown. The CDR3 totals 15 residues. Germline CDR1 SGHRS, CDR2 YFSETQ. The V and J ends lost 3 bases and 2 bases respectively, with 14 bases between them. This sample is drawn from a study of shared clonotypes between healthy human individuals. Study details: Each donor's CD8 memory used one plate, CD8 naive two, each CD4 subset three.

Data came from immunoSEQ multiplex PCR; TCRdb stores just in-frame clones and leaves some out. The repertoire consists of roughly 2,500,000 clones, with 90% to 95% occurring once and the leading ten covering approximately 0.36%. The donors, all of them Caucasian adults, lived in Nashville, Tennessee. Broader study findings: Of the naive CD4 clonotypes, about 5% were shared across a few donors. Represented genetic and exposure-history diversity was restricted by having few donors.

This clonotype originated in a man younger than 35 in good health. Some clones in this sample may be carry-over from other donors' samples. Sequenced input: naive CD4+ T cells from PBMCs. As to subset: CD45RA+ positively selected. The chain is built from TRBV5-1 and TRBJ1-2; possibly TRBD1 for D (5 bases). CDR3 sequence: CASSSPGGPNYGYTF. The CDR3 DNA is TGCGCCAGCAGCTCGCCGGGGGGACCCAACTATGGCTACACCTTC.